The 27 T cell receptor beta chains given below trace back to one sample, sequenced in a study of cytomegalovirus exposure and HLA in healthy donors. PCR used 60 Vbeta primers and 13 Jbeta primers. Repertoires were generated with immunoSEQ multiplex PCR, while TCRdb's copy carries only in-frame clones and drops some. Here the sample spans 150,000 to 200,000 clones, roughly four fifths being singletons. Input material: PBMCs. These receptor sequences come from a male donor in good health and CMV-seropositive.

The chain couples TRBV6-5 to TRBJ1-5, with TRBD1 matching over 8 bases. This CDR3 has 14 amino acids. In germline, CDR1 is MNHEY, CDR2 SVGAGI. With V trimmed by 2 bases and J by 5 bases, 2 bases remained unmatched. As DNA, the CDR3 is TGTGCCAGCAGTTACGGACAGGGACATCAGCCCCAGCATTTT. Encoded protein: CASSYGQGHQPQHF.

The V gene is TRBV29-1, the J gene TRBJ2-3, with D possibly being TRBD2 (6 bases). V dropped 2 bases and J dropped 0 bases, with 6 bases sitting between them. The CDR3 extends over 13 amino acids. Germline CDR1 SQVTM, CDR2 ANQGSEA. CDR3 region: CSVERGSTDTQYF. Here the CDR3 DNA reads TGCAGCGTTGAACGGGGGAGCACAGATACGCAGTATTTT.

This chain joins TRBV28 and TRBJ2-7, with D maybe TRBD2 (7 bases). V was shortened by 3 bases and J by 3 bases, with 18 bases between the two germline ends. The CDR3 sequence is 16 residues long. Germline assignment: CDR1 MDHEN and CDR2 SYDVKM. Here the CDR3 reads CASSLRGPGLLYEQYF. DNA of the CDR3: TGTGCCAGCAGTTTGCGGGGGCCGGGACTTCTCTACGAGCAGTACTTC.

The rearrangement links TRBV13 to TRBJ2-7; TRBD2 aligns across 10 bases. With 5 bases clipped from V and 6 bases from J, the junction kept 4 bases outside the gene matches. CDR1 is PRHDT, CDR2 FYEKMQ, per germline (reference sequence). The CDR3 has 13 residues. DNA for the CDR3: TGTGCCAGCAGCATTACTAGCGGGACCGAGCAGTACTTC. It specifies CASSITSGTEQYF.

As DNA, the CDR3 is TGCGCCAGCAGGGGGGGAGGCGAGACCCAGTACTTC. This sequence encodes CASRGGGETQYF. The gene calls are TRBV5-1 and TRBJ2-5; D possibly corresponds to TRBD2 (6 bases). The CDR3 runs to 12 residues. V lost 5 bases, J lost 5 bases, and 10 bases lay in between. Per germline, CDR1 SGHRS and CDR2 YFSETQ.

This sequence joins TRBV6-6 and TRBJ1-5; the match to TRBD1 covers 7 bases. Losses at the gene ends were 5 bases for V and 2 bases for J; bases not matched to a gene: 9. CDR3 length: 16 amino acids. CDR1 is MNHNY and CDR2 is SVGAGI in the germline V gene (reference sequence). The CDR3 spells CASSNRQGRGNQPQHF. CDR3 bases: TGTGCCAGCAGTAACCGACAGGGAAGGGGCAATCAGCCCCAGCATTTT.

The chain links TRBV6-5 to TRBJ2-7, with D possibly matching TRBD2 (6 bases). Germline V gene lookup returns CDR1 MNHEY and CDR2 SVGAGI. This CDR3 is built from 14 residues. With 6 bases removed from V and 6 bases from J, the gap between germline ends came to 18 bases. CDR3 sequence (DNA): TGTGCCAGCAGCCCCATCAGCGACGGGAGCGAGCAGTACTTC. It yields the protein CASSPISDGSEQYF.

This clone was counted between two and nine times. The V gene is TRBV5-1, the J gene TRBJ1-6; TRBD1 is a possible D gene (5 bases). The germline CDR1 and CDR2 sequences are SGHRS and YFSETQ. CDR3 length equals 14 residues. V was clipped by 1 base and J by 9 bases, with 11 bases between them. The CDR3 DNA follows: TGCGCCAGCAGCTTGCGGCAGGGAGGTTCACCCCTCCACTTT. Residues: CASSLRQGGSPLHF.

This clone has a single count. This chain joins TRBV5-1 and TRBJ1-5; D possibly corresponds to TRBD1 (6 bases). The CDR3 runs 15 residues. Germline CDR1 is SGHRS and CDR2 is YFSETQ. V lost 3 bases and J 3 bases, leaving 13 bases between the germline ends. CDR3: CASSWGGGYNQPQHF. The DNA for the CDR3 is TGCGCCAGCAGCTGGGGAGGGGGGTACAATCAGCCCCAGCATTTT.

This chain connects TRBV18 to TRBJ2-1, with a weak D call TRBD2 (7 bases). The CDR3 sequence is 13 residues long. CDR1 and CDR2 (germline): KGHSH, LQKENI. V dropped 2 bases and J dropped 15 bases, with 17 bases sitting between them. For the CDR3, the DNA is TGTGCCAGCTCACCATGGGAGGGGGAGACTTTGTTCTTC. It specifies CASSPWEGETLFF.

The CDR3 DNA reads as TGTGCCTGGAGTGTACGGACAGGGGGTTTATTCACTGAAGCTTTCTTT. Its translation is CAWSVRTGGLFTEAFF. The V gene is TRBV30, the J gene TRBJ1-1; TRBD1 matches at 10 bases. Trimming cost V 0 bases and J 4 bases; bases outside gene matches: 8. Germline V lookup: CDR1 GTSNPN, CDR2 SVGIG (reference sequence). The CDR3 loop spans 16 amino acids.

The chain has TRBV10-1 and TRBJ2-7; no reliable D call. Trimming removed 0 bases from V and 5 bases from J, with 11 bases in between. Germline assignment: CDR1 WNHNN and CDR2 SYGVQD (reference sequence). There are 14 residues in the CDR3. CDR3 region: CASSESFEADEQYF. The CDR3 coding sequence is TGCGCCAGCAGTGAGTCGTTTGAGGCGGACGAGCAGTACTTC.

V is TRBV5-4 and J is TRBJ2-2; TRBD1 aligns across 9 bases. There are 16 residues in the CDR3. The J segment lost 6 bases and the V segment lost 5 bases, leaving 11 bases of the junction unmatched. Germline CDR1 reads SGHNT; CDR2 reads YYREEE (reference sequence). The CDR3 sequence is CASRYTQGQGSGELFF. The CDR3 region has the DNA TGTGCCAGCAGGTACACCCAGGGACAGGGTTCCGGGGAGCTGTTTTTT.

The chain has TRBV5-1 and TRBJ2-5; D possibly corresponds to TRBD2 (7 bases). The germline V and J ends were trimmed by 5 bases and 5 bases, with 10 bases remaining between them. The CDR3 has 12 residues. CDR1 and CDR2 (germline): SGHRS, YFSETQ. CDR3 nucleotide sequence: TGCGCCAGCAGTGAGGGGGGGGAGACCCAGTACTTC. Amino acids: CASSEGGETQYF. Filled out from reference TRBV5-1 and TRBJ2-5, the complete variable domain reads KAGVTQTPRYLIKTRGQQVTLSCSPISGHRSVSWYQQTPGQGLQFLFEYFSETQRNKGNFPGRFSGRQFSNSRSEMNVSTLELGDSALYLCASSEGGETQYFGPGTRLLVL.

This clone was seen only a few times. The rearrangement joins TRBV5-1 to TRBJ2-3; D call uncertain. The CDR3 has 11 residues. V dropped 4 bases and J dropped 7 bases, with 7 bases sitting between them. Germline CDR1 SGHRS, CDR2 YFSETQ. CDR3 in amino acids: CASSLDYTQYF. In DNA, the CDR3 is TGCGCCAGCAGCCTAGACTATACGCAGTATTTT.

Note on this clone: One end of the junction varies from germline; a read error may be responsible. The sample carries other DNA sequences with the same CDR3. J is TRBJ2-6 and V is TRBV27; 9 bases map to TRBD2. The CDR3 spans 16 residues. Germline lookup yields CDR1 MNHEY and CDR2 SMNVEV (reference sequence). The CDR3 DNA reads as TGTGCCAGCAGTAGCGGGAGGCTCTCTGGGGCCAACGGCCTGACTTTC. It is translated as CASSSGRLSGANGLTF.

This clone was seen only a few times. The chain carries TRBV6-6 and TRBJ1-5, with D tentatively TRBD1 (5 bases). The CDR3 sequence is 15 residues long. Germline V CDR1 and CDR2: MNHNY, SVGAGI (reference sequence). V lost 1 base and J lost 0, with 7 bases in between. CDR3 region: CASSYWGGSNQPQHF. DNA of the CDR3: TGTGCCAGCAGTTACTGGGGGGGTAGCAATCAGCCCCAGCATTTT.

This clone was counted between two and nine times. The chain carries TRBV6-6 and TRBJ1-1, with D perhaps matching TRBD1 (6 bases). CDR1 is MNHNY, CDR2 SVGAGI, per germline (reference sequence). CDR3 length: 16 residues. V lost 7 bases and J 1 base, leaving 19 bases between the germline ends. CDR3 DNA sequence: TGTGCCAGCACGTCAAGGACAGCTGGATCGAACACTGAAGCTTTCTTT. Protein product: CASTSRTAGSNTEAFF.

CDR3 sequence reads: CAIRGAGGDEQYF. In DNA, the CDR3 is TGTGCCATCAGGGGAGCGGGAGGCGACGAGCAGTACTTC. This chain connects TRBV10-3 to TRBJ2-7; 9 nucleotides match TRBD2. The CDR3 has 13 residues. Germline assignment: CDR1 ENHRY and CDR2 SYGVKD. V dropped 6 bases and J dropped 5; count of bases not matched to a gene: 5.

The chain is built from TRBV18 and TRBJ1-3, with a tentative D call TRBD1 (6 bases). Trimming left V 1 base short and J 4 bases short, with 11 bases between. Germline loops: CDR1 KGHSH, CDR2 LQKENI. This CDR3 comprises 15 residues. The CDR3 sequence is CASSPLQGAGNTIYF. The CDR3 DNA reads TGTGCCAGCTCACCACTACAGGGAGCCGGAAACACCATATATTTT.

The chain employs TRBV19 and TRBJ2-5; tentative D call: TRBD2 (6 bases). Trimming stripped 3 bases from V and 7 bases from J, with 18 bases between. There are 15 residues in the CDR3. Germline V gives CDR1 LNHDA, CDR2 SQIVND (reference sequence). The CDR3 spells CASSIGGIRRGTQYF. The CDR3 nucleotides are TGTGCCAGTAGTATCGGCGGGATCCGCCGGGGGACCCAGTACTTC. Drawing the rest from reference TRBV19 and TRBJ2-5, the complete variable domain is DGGITQSPKYLFRKEGQNVTLSCEQNLNHDAMYWYRQDPGQGLRLIYYSQIVNDFQKGDIAEGYSVSREKKESFPLTVTSAQKNPTAFYLCASSIGGIRRGTQYFGPGTRLLVL.

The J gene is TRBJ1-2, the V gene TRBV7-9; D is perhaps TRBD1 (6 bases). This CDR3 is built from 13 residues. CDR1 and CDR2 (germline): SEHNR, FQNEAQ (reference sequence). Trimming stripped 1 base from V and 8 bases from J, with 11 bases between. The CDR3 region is CASSLGTGLGYTF. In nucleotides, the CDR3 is TGTGCCAGCAGCTTAGGCACAGGGCTGGGCTACACCTTC.

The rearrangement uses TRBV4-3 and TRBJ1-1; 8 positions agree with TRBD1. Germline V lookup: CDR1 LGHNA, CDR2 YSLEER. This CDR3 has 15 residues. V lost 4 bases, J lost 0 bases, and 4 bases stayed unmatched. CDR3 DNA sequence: TGCGCCAGCAGCCGAGGACAGGGTTTGAACACTGAAGCTTTCTTT. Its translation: CASSRGQGLNTEAFF.

CDR3 amino acids: CAWRWRGSYEQYF. In DNA form, the CDR3 reads TGTGCCTGGAGATGGCGGGGGTCCTACGAGCAGTACTTC. The chain links TRBV30 to TRBJ2-7; 7 nucleotides line up with TRBD2. V trimming: 3 bases; J trimming: 1 base; junction bases outside the gene matches: 3. The CDR3 totals 13 residues. Germline values: CDR1 GTSNPN, CDR2 SVGIG (reference sequence).

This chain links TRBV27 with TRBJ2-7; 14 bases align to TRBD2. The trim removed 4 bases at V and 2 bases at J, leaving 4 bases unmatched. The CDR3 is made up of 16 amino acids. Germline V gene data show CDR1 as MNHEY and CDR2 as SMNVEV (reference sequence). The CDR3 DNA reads TGTGCCAGCAGTTACGGGGGACTAGCGGGGGCCTACGAGCAGTACTTC. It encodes CASSYGGLAGAYEQYF.

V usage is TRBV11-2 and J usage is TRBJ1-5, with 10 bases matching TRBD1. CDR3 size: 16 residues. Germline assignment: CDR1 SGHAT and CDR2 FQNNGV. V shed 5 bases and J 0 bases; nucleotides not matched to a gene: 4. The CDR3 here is CASSATGGLSNQPQHF. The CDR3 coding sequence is TGTGCCAGCAGCGCGACAGGGGGCCTTAGCAATCAGCCCCAGCATTTT.

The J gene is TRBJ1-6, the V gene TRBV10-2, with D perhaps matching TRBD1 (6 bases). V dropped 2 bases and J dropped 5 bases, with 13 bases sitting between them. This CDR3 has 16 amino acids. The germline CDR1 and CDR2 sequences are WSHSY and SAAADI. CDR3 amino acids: CASSERGGDNNSPLHF. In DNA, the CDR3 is TGCGCCAGCAGTGAGAGGGGGGGAGATAATAATTCACCCCTCCACTTT.